Sequencing of this T cell receptor (beta chain) was carried out in a study of T cells in Graves' hyperthyroidism and ophthalmopathy. Patients with ophthalmopathy all had a Clinical Activity Score of at least 3, a NOSPECS grade of at least 4 and duration under 3 months. Not enrolled were patients with uncontrolled infection, other autoimmune disease, pregnancy or lactation. PBMCs stemmed from approximately 9.1 ml fresh peripheral blood. The TCR beta CDR3 regions underwent amplification using RNA transcripts as the source. The HTBI primer set drove a first-round RT-PCR of the TCR CDR3. One entry per CDR3 protein, called by TCRdb with MiXCR from the multiplex PCR reads. The table records over 400,000 distinct CDR3 sequences, around a fifth of them present only once. The study, taken as a whole, reports: Most thyroid clonotypes that were expanded above 0.001 also turned up in blood.

The germline gives CDR1 LGHNA, CDR2 YSLEER. The CDR3 consists of 14 residues. Trimming removed 0 bases from V and 5 bases from J, with 8 bases in between. Remarks on this clonotype: Antigen specificity is unknown.

The chain links TRBV4-3 to TRBJ1-5, with D perhaps TRBD1 (6 bases). The material sequenced was blood. This clonotype originated in a woman between 65 and 79 years old with Graves' ophthalmopathy. The CDR3 DNA follows: TGCGCCAGCAGCCAAGACAGGGGCTATCAGCCCCAGCATTTT. Its translation is CASSQDRGYQPQHF.